Sequencing of this T cell receptor (beta chain) was carried out in a study of post-analysis software for immune sequencing data. The CDR3 totals 14 residues. Germline V gene sequence: CDR1 MNHEY, CDR2 SMNVEV (reference sequence). Trimming removed 3 bases at V and 2 bases at J, with 11 bases between. The study's findings and limits: People with multiple sclerosis had a significantly lower normalized Chao1 diversity than controls did. The authors found that F measure strongly co-clustered same-batch samples. TRBV5-6, TRBV5-1 and TRBV20-1 belonged to a set of roughly 5 TRBV segments that were more frequent in patients than controls.

Libraries were made from TCR beta cDNA, and they carried unique molecular identifiers. The authors obtained approximately 460,000 cDNA molecules from roughly 1 to 10 million T cells. From the PCR reads, TCRdb called clonotypes with MiXCR, one entry per CDR3 protein. The table shows about 200,000 distinct CDR3 sequences, with 29% occurring only once. This clonotype was seen a few times. Its matching antigen is unknown. This clonotype was sampled from a girl aged 2 to 17 with multiple sclerosis. Sequencing was carried out using blood. This chain links TRBV27 with TRBJ2-7; D is uncertain. CDR3 protein: CASSFTDNPYEQYF. The CDR3 region has the DNA TGTGCCAGCAGTTTTACCGACAACCCCTACGAGCAGTACTTC.